Included here is one T cell receptor beta chain sequence, with context. This entry belongs to a study of PD-1 blockade in mismatch repair-deficient tumors. The protocol was immunoSEQ multiplex PCR, while the TCRdb copy is restricted to in-frame clones and leaves out a portion. The sample lists around 51,000 clones, over 70% occurring once. The CDR3 length is 17 residues. Germline CDR1 SGDLS, CDR2 YYNGEE. The germline V and J ends were trimmed by 4 bases and 2 bases, with 19 bases remaining between them. V and J are TRBV9 and TRBJ2-1; either TRBD1 or TRBD2 may fit D (6 bases each). Sequenced here: peripheral blood, sampled about 4.5 months after starting pembrolizumab. The receptor's source is an adult with mismatch repair-deficient cancer. The CDR3 is CASSPLYSGAAYNEQFF. CDR3 DNA sequence: TGTGCCAGCAGCCCCCTTTATTCGGGGGCAGCCTACAATGAGCAGTTCTTC.